This T cell receptor (beta chain) was profiled in a study of hypomethylating agent response in myelodysplastic syndrome. V trimming: 2 bases; J trimming: 1 base; junction bases outside the gene matches: 2. This CDR3 spans 16 amino acids. Germline V gene data show CDR1 as KGHSH and CDR2 as LQKENI. TCRdb's table, derived via immunoSEQ multiplex PCR, lists solely in-frame clones and lacks some. The repertoire holds about 4,500 clones, with roughly four fifths as singletons. The sequence was obtained from a human donor with myelodysplastic syndrome. V usage is TRBV18 and J usage is TRBJ2-5, with 12 bases aligning to TRBD2. Sequenced material: bone marrow, taken before or after starting hypomethylating agent treatment for myelodysplastic syndrome (not recorded which). The CDR3 DNA sequence: TGTGCCAGCTCACCAACTAGCGGGGGGATCCAAGAGACCCAGTACTTC. Residues: CASSPTSGGIQETQYF.